Each of the 15 T cell receptor beta chains below was sequenced from the same sample in a study of blood T cell repertoires in COVID-19. The table came from immunoSEQ multiplex PCR; TCRdb's copy has only in-frame clones and leaves some out. Among some 120,000 clones listed, 75% to 85% were seen once. Material: peripheral blood. These receptors were obtained from a woman aged 45-59 years with acute or convalescent COVID-19.

The chain couples TRBV20-1 to TRBJ1-4; D is unresolved. V was cut by 3 bases and J by 8 bases, with 13 bases left in between. CDR3 length: 13 residues. Germline-derived CDR1 and CDR2 are DFQATT and SNEGSKA (reference sequence). CDR3 in amino acids: CSASAVEEEKLFF. The DNA of the CDR3 is TGCAGTGCTAGTGCCGTGGAGGAGGAAAAACTGTTTTTT.

This clone came up once. The genes are TRBV6-6 and TRBJ1-1; 9 nucleotides match TRBD1. This CDR3 has 14 residues. The V segment lost 6 bases and the J segment 6 bases; nucleotides outside the gene matches: 8. Germline V gene sequence: CDR1 MNHNY, CDR2 SVGAGI (reference sequence). Here the CDR3 DNA reads TGTGCCAGCAGACCCACAGGGGGCGGTGCTGAAGCTTTCTTT. Encoded protein: CASRPTGGGAEAFF.

This clone was counted a single time. The chain has TRBV2 and TRBJ1-1, with D unclear. This CDR3 has 14 amino acids. The V end was cut by 6 bases, the J end by 1 base, with 12 bases between. CDR1 and CDR2 (germline): SNHLY, FYNNEI. Written as DNA, the CDR3 is TGTGCCAGCAGGTTCAGTATCACGAACACTGAAGCTTTCTTT. Translating gives CASRFSITNTEAFF.

This clone occurred once. The chain recombines TRBV3-1 (or the pseudogene TRBV3-2) with TRBJ1-2, with D unresolved. The CDR3 runs to 11 residues. The germline CDR1 and CDR2 sequences are LGHDT and YNNKEL (reference sequence). Trimming pared 3 bases from V and 8 bases from J, leaving 7 bases between. The CDR3 DNA is TGTGCCAGCAGCCACCAGCGAGGCTACACCTTC. Translated, it gives CASSHQRGYTF.

This clone was found a few times. This rearrangement joins TRBV2 to TRBJ1-4, with 8 bases lining up with TRBD1. Germline values: CDR1 SNHLY, CDR2 FYNNEI. Unmatched junction bases numbered 11, after V lost 6 bases and J lost 8 bases. CDR3 length: 15 amino acids. The chain's CDR3 is CASSGGQGAWEKLFF. The CDR3, as DNA: TGTGCCAGCAGCGGCGGTCAGGGGGCTTGGGAAAAACTGTTTTTT. The variable domain in full, with the rest retrieved from reference TRBV2 and TRBJ1-4, is EPEVTQTPSHQVTQMGQEVILRCVPISNHLYFYWYRQILGQKVEFLVSFYNNEISEKSEIFDDQFSVERPDGSNFTLKIRSTKLEDSAMYFCASSGGQGAWEKLFFGSGTQLSVL.

This clone was seen a few times. The V call is TRBV4-2, the J call TRBJ1-2; D unresolved. Germline loops: CDR1 LGHNA, CDR2 YNFKEQ. The CDR3 totals 12 residues. With 0 bases removed from V and 14 bases from J, the gap between germline ends came to 13 bases. CDR3 DNA: TGTGCCAGCAGCCAAGATCTGGCAGCGGAGACCTTC. It codes for CASSQDLAAETF.

The V and J genes are TRBV5-1 and TRBJ1-5; TRBD1 matches 8 bases. V lost 4 bases to trimming and J lost 6 bases; unmatched junction nucleotides: 9. This CDR3 spans 15 amino acids. The germline V gene has CDR1 SGHRS and CDR2 YFSETQ. CDR3 loop: CASSPQGARGQPQHF. In DNA form, the CDR3 reads TGCGCCAGCAGCCCCCAGGGGGCGCGCGGTCAGCCCCAGCATTTT.

The CDR3 DNA sequence: TGTGCCAGCAGCTTAGCGTTCAGGGGGCAGAATGGCTACACCTTC. It translates to CASSLAFRGQNGYTF. The chain carries TRBV7-9 and TRBJ1-2; 8 nucleotides match TRBD1. V trimming: 0 bases; J trimming: 6 bases; junction bases outside the gene matches: 6. This CDR3 is 15 amino acids long. Germline V CDR1 and CDR2: SEHNR, FQNEAQ (reference sequence).

This chain links TRBV24-1 with TRBJ2-1; no clear D gene. The ends were cut back, 2 bases at V and 6 bases at J, with 10 bases in the middle. This CDR3 spans 14 amino acids. Per the germline V gene, CDR1 is KGHDR and CDR2 is SFDVKD. In DNA, the CDR3 is TGTGCCACCAGTGATTGGAGAGGTCGCAATGAGCAGTTCTTC. It yields the protein CATSDWRGRNEQFF.

This chain joins TRBV18 and TRBJ2-7, with TRBD1 matching over 11 bases. CDR3 length: 16 amino acids. Germline assignment: CDR1 KGHSH and CDR2 LQKENI. V shed 1 base, J shed 7 bases, and the junction held 9 bases outside the gene matches. CDR3 region: CASSPLLGQGAGEQYF. The DNA for the CDR3 is TGTGCCAGCTCACCACTACTAGGACAGGGGGCGGGTGAGCAGTACTTC.

J is TRBJ2-5 and V is TRBV6-5; D might be TRBD2 (6 bases). CDR3 length: 15 residues. The V end was cut by 8 bases, the J end by 4 bases, with 20 bases between. Germline loops: CDR1 MNHEY, CDR2 SVGAGI. The CDR3 spells CASLAQGGFGETQYF. CDR3 coding DNA: TGTGCCAGCTTAGCCCAGGGAGGCTTCGGAGAGACCCAGTACTTC.

The rearrangement uses TRBV25-1 and TRBJ1-2; D may be TRBD1 (6 bases). The V gene lost 2 bases and the J gene lost 0 bases, with 10 bases spanning the gap. Germline CDR1 and CDR2: MGHDK and SYGVNS. The CDR3 totals 15 residues. This CDR3 reads CASSEKGGPNYGYTF. For the CDR3, the DNA is TGTGCCAGCAGTGAAAAGGGGGGGCCTAACTATGGCTACACCTTC.

The J gene is TRBJ1-4, the V gene TRBV19; weak D call: TRBD1 (5 bases). The CDR3 is 16 amino acids. CDR1 and CDR2 from the germline V gene are LNHDA and SQIVND (reference sequence). V lost 2 bases and J lost 8, with 18 bases in between. The CDR3 DNA follows: TGTGCCAGTAGTATAAGGCCTTGGCAGGGCATGGAAAAACTGTTTTTT. Translated, it gives CASSIRPWQGMEKLFF.

The chain combines TRBV19 with TRBJ2-7; 7 bases line up with TRBD2. The CDR3 sequence is 15 residues long. V dropped 3 bases and J dropped 3; count of bases not matched to a gene: 8. Looked up from germline, CDR1 is LNHDA and CDR2 is SQIVND (reference sequence). The CDR3 DNA reads as TGTGCCAGTAGTATTAGCGGAAGCGGGATCTACGAGCAGTACTTC. Translating it yields CASSISGSGIYEQYF.

The chain links TRBV28 to TRBJ1-3, with 9 bases aligning to TRBD1. Germline V gene data show CDR1 as MDHEN and CDR2 as SYDVKM. V shed 5 bases and J 2 bases; nucleotides not matched to a gene: 10. The CDR3 sequence is 17 residues long. The CDR3 region has the DNA TGTGCCAGCAGTCCGGTACAGGGGGCCGTGACTGGAAACACCATATATTTT. This codes for CASSPVQGAVTGNTIYF.